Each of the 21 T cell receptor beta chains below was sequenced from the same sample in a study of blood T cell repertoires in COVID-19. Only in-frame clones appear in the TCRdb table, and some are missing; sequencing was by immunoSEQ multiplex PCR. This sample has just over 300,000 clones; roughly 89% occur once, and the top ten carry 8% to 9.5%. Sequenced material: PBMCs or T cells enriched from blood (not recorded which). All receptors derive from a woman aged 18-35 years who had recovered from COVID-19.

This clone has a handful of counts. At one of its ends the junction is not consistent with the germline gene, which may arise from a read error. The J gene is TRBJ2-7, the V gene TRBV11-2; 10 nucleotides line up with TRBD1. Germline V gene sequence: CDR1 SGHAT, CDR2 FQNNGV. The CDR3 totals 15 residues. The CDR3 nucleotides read TGTGCCAGCAGCTTCCTTGCTGCGGACAGGGGGGGCATAAAATTC. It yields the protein CASSFLAADRGGIKF.

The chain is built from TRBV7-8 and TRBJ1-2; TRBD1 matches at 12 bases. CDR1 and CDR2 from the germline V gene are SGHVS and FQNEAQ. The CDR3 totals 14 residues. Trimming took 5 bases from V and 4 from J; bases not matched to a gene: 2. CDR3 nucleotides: TGTGCCAGCAGCACGGGACAGGGGGCCTATGGCTACACCTTC. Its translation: CASSTGQGAYGYTF.

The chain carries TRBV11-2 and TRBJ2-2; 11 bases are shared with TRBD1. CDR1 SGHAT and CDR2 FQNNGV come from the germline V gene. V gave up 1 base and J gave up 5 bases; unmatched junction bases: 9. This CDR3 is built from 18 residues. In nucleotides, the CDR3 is TGTGCCAGCAGCTTAGGGACAGGGGGCAGAGCGGGGACCGGGGAGCTGTTTTTT. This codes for CASSLGTGGRAGTGELFF.

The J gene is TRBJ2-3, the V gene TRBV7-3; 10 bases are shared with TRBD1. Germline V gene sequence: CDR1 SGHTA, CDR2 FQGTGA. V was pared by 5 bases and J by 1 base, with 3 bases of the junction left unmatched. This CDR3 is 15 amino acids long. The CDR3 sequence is CASSQGTGGTDTQYF. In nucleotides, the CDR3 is TGTGCCAGCAGCCAAGGGACAGGGGGCACAGATACGCAGTATTTT.

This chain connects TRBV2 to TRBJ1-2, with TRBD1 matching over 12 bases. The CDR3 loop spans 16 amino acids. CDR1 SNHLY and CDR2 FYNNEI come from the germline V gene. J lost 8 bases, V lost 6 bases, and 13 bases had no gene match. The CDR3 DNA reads TGTGCCAGCAGCCATACGCCGGGACAGGGGGCGCGAGGCTACACCTTC. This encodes CASSHTPGQGARGYTF.

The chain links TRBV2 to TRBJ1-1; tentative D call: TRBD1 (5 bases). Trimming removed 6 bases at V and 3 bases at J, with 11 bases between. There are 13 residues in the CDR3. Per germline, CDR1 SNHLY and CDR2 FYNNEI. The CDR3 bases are TGTGCCAGCAGAAGGCTAGGGGACACTGAAGCTTTCTTT. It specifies CASRRLGDTEAFF.

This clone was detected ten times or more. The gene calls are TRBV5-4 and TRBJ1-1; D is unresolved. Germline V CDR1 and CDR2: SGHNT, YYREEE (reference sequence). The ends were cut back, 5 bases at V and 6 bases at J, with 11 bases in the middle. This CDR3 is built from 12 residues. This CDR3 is CASRVLGAEAFF. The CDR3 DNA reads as TGTGCCAGCAGGGTCCTAGGCGCTGAAGCTTTCTTT. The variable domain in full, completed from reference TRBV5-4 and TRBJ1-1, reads ETGVTQSPTHLIKTRGQQVTLRCSSQSGHNTVSWYQQALGQGPQFIFQYYREEENGRGNFPPRFSGLQFPNYSSELNVNALELDDSALYLCASRVLGAEAFFGQGTRLTVV.

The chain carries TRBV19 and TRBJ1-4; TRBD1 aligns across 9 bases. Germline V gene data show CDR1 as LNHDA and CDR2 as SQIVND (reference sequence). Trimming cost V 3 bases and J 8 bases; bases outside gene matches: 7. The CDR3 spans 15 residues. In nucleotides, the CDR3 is TGTGCCAGTAGTATCCGGACAGGGGAACGGGAAAAACTGTTTTTT. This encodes CASSIRTGEREKLFF.

The CDR3 region has the DNA TGTGCCATACGATTCGGAGAAGGAGATGGCTACACCTTC. The encoded protein is CAIRFGEGDGYTF. The chain has TRBV10-3 and TRBJ1-2; D is unresolved. Germline-derived CDR1 and CDR2 are ENHRY and SYGVKD. This CDR3 is built from 13 residues. The V end lost 9 bases, the J end lost 6 bases, and 17 bases lay between the germline ends.

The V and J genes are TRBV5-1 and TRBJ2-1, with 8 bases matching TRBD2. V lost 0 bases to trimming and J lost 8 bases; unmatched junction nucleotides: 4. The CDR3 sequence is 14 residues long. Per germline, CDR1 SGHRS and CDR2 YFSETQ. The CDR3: CASSLGLATHEQFF. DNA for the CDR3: TGCGCCAGCAGCTTGGGACTAGCGACGCATGAGCAGTTCTTC.

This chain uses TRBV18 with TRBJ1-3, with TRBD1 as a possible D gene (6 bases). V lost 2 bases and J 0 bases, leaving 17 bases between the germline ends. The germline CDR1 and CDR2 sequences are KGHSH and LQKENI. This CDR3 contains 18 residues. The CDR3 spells CASSPYLQGTDSGNTIYF. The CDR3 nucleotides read TGTGCCAGCTCACCATATCTACAGGGAACGGACTCTGGAAACACCATATATTTT.

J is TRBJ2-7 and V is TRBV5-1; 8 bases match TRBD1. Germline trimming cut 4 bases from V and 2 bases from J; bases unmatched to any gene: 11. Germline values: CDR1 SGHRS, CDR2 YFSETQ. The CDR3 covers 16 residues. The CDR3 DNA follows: TGCGCCAGCAGCCGGACAGGGCAGGTTTCGGCCTACGAGCAGTACTTC. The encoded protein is CASSRTGQVSAYEQYF.

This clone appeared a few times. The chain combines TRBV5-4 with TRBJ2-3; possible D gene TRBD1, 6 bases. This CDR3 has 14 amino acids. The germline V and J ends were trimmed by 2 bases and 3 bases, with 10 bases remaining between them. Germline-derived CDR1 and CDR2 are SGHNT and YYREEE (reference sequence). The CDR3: CASSFWTETDTQYF. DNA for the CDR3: TGTGCCAGCAGCTTCTGGACAGAAACAGATACGCAGTATTTT.

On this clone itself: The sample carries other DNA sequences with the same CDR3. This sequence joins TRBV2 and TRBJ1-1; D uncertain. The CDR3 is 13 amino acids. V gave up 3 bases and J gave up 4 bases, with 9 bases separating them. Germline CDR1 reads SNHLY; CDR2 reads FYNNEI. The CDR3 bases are TGTGCCAGCAGTGAGGAAGGGAGCACTGAAGCTTTCTTT. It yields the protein CASSEEGSTEAFF.

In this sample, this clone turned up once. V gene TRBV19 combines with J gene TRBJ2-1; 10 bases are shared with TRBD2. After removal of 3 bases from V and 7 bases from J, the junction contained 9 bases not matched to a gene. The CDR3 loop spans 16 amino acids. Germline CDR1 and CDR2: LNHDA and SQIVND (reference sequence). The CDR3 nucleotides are TGTGCCAGTAGTATTATTAGCGGGGGGCCTGGGAATGAGCAGTTCTTC. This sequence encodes CASSIISGGPGNEQFF.

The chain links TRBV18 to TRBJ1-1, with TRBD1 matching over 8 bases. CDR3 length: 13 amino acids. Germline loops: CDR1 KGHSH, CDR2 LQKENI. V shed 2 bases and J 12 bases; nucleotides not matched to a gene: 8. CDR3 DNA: TGTGCCAGCTCACCAGATCGGACAGGGAAGACTTTCTTT. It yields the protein CASSPDRTGKTFF.

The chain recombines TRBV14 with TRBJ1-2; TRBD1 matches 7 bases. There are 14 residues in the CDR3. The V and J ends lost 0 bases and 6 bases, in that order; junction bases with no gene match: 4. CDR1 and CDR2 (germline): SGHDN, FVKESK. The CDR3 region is CASSQDRGWDGYTF. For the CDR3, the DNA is TGTGCCAGCAGCCAAGACAGGGGGTGGGATGGCTACACCTTC.

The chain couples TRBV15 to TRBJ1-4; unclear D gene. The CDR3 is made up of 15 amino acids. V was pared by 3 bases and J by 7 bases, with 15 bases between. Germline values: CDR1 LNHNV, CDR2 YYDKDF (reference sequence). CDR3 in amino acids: CATSSSRGSGEKLFF. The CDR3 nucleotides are TGTGCCACCAGCAGCAGTCGGGGTAGCGGTGAAAAACTGTTTTTT.

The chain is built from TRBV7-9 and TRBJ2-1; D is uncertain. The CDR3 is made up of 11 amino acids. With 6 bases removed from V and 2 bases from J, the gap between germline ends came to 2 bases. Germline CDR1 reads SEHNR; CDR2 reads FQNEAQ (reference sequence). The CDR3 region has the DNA TGTGCCAGCAGTACCTACAATGAGCAGTTCTTC. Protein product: CASSTYNEQFF. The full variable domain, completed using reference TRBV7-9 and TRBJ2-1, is DTGVSQNPRHKITKRGQNVTFRCDPISEHNRLYWYRQTLGQGPEFLTYFQNEAQLEKSRLLSDRFSAERPKGSFSTLEIQRTEQGDSAMYLCASSTYNEQFFGPGTRLTVL.

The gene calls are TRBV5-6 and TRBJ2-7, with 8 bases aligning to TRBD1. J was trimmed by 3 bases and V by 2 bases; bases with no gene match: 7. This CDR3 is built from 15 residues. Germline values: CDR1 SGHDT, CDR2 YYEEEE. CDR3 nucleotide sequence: TGTGCCAGCAGCTTAGACCCGGGACAGGTCTACGAGCAGTACTTC. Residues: CASSLDPGQVYEQYF.

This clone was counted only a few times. CDR3 residues: CASSSGPYGRGMDEQYF. CDR3 coding DNA: TGTGCCAGCAGCTCAGGGCCCTACGGGCGGGGGATGGACGAGCAGTACTTC. V is TRBV7-6 and J is TRBJ2-7, with 7 bases fitting TRBD2. There are 17 residues in the CDR3. V lost 4 bases to trimming and J lost 5 bases; unmatched junction nucleotides: 17. Germline CDR1 SGHVS, CDR2 FNYEAQ.